The present entry profiles one TCR beta chain with its context. As yet, its antigen is unknown. These data come from a study of identical twins. Whole-study results and caveats: Out-of-frame alpha sequences common to twins exhibited a surplus of low generation probability.

The V end was cut by 0 bases, the J end by 9 bases, with 18 bases between. This CDR3 region has 16 residues. The germline V gene has CDR1 LGHNA and CDR2 YSLEER. It was template switching that added a universal primer site, and there were unique molecular identifiers on the cDNA. TCRdb re-analysed the 5' RACE reads in MiXCR, keeping a single row per CDR3 protein. The table has around 680,000 distinct CDR3 sequences, around 8.3% seen once. The same sample was also used in a study of yellow fever vaccine responses in identical twins.

The chain has TRBV4-3 and TRBJ2-1, with D perhaps TRBD2 (6 bases). The receptor was derived from a woman younger than 30 in good health. Specimen: PBMCs. Here the CDR3 reads CASSQDRGLLGGEQFF. The CDR3 nucleotides are TGCGCCAGCAGCCAAGATCGGGGTCTCTTGGGGGGTGAGCAGTTCTTC.